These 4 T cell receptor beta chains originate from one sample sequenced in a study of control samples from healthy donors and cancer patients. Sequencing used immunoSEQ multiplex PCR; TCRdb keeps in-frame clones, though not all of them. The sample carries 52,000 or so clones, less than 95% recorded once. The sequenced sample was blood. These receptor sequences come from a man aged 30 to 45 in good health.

CDR3 sequence: CAWGKNSGTGYVSRGYEQYF. CDR3 sequence (DNA): TGTGCCTGGGGAAAAAACTCCGGGACAGGGTATGTTAGTCGGGGCTACGAGCAGTACTTC. The chain is built from TRBV30 and TRBJ2-7; TRBD1 agrees at 9 bases. Germline lookup yields CDR1 GTSNPN and CDR2 SVGIG (reference sequence). V shed 5 bases, J shed 3 bases, and the junction held 26 bases outside the gene matches. The CDR3 loop spans 20 amino acids.

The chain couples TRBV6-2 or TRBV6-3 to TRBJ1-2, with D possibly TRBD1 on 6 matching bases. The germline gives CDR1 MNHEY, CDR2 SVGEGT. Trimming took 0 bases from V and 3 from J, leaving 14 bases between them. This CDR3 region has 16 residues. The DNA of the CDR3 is TGTGCCAGCAGTTACTCACGGAGGACAGATTACTATGGCTACACCTTC. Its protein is CASSYSRRTDYYGYTF.

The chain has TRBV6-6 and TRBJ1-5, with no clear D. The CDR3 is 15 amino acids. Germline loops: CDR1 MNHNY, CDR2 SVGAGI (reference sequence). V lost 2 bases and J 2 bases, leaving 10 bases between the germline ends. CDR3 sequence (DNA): TGTGCCAGCAGTTACCGGGTGGTCGGCAATCAGCCCCAGCATTTT. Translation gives CASSYRVVGNQPQHF.

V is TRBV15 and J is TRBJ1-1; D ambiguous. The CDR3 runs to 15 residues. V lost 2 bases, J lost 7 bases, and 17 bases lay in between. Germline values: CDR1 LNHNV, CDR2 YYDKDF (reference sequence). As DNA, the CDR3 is TGTGCCACCAGCAGATTACAAGCCCGAGGCGATGAAGCTTTCTTT. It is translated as CATSRLQARGDEAFF.